This T cell receptor beta chain was identified in a study of blood T cell repertoires in COVID-19. In the study overall: Acute and convalescent COVID-19 specimens originated in the United States, Italy and Spain. The analysed material was cDNA or gDNA that came from T cells, B-cell-depleted T cells, or PBMCs.

In the authors' workflow: Amplification of reference gene primers provided the estimated nucleated cell counts. Data came from immunoSEQ multiplex PCR; TCRdb stores just in-frame clones and leaves some out. V, J and clone size are those of that table, while D and trimming were read from the DNA. The sample shows 83,000 or so clones, approximately 77% of them seen only once. Specimen: peripheral blood. The clonotype comes from a woman of 80 years or more with acute or convalescent COVID-19.

The DNA for the CDR3 is TGTGCCAGCTCACCCAATAACAGGTGGGACACTGAAGCTTTCTTT. Residues: CASSPNNRWDTEAFF. This sequence joins TRBV18 and TRBJ1-1, with a possible D match to TRBD1 (5 bases). Germline V gene lookup returns CDR1 KGHSH and CDR2 LQKENI. Trimming stripped 3 bases from V and 3 bases from J, with 14 bases between. There are 15 residues in the CDR3.